This is a list of T cell receptor beta chains from one sample in a study of technical replicates of blood from several donors. Generated by immunoSEQ multiplex PCR, the TCRdb table keeps only in-frame clones and is missing some. The sample contains some 70,000 clones, about 89% of which appear only once. Sequencing was carried out using PBMCs. Every receptor here comes from a human donor in good health. Some clones in this sample may be carry-over from other donors' samples. Each CDR3 is given with its conserved first and last residue. The order of the fields is CDR3 length, clone size, V gene, D gene, J gene, CDR3 protein, CDR3 DNA. The D gene is left open where the match is weak. Size values are once, few and many counts, or a class for expanded clones, and some rows have none.

18	-	TRBV6-1	-	TRBJ2-7	CASSEGEGEPGRRYEQYF	TGTGCCAGCAGTGAAGGAGAGGGGGAACCGGGACGGAGATACGAGCAGTACTTC
16	-	TRBV4-2	TRBD2	TRBJ2-1	CASSQDQLAGGLEQFF	TGTGCCAGCAGCCAAGATCAGCTAGCGGGGGGGTTGGAGCAGTTCTTC
14	-	TRBV29-1	TRBD2	TRBJ2-4	CSVEDPTSGDIQYF	TGCAGCGTTGAAGATCCTACTAGCGGAGACATTCAGTACTTC
13	-	TRBV6-1	-	TRBJ1-1	CASLGSLNTEAFF	TGTGCCAGCCTAGGGAGCCTGAACACTGAAGCTTTCTTT
18	-	TRBV4-2	TRBD2	TRBJ2-1	CASSQDPSGSISYNEQFF	TGTGCCAGCAGCCAAGATCCTAGCGGGAGTATTTCCTACAATGAGCAGTTCTTC
15	-	TRBV27	-	TRBJ1-1	CASSTIDSSGTEAFF	TGTGCCAGCAGTACCATAGACAGTTCTGGCACTGAAGCTTTCTTT
15	-	TRBV7-2	TRBD1	TRBJ1-2	CASSSRDRGSYGYTF	TGTGCCAGCAGCTCCCGGGACAGGGGAAGTTATGGCTACACCTTC
18	-	TRBV11-2	TRBD1	TRBJ2-5	CASSLLVVARGRIETQYF	TGTGCCAGCAGCTTATTGGTGGTGGCCAGGGGGCGAATAGAGACCCAGTACTTC
14	-	TRBV5-6	TRBD2	TRBJ2-3	CASTRLADTDTQYF	TGTGCCAGCACCCGACTAGCGGACACAGATACGCAGTATTTT
11	-	TRBV6-6	-	TRBJ1-5	CASSSMEGKHF	TGTGCCAGCAGTTCTATGGAGGGGAAGCATTTT
15	-	TRBV19	-	TRBJ1-5	CASSREGSSNQPQHF	TGTGCCAGTAGTCGGGAAGGGAGTAGCAATCAGCCCCAGCATTTT
15	-	TRBV27	TRBD2	TRBJ2-5	CASSLGGGPQETQYF	TGTGCCAGCAGTTTGGGGGGAGGGCCCCAAGAGACCCAGTACTTC
14	medium-sized	TRBV5-1	TRBD2	TRBJ2-1	CASSLSGGYNEQFF	TGCGCCAGCAGCTTGAGCGGGGGCTACAATGAGCAGTTCTTC
15	-	TRBV4-3	-	TRBJ2-1	CASSQVVGGYNEQFF	TGCGCCAGCAGCCAAGTAGTGGGGGGCTACAATGAGCAGTTCTTC
15	-	TRBV7-9	TRBD2	TRBJ2-1	CASSSASGRAGEQFF	TGTGCCAGCAGCTCGGCTAGCGGGAGGGCCGGTGAGCAGTTCTTC
13	few	TRBV10-3	TRBD2	TRBJ2-2	CAIKRESTGELFF	TGTGCCATCAAGCGGGAGAGCACCGGGGAGCTGTTTTTT
14	-	TRBV15	-	TRBJ2-4	CATSRIGAKNIQYF	TGTGCCACCAGCAGAATCGGGGCCAAAAACATTCAGTACTTC
13	-	TRBV6-1	-	TRBJ2-3	CASSLQGIDTQYF	TGTGCCAGCAGTCTTCAGGGGATAGATACGCAGTATTTT
14	-	TRBV6-1	-	TRBJ1-1	CASTDTGTTAEAFF	TGTGCCAGCACGGATACAGGGACAACCGCGGAAGCTTTCTTT
15	-	TRBV6-1	TRBD1	TRBJ1-1	CASSPGTGGALGAFF	TGTGCCAGCAGTCCCGGGACAGGGGGCGCGTTGGGCGCTTTCTTT
14	-	TRBV7-3	-	TRBJ2-1	CASSLRAGPGEQFF	TGTGCCAGCAGCTTAAGGGCAGGCCCCGGTGAGCAGTTCTTC
15	-	TRBV6-1	TRBD1	TRBJ1-6	CASSELDRGYSPLHF	TGTGCCAGCAGTGAACTCGACAGGGGTTATTCACCCCTCCACTTT
16	-	TRBV4-1	TRBD1	TRBJ2-5	CASSQGVQGAGETQYF	TGCGCCAGCAGCCAAGGGGTACAGGGGGCGGGGGAGACCCAGTACTTC
15	-	TRBV4-3	-	TRBJ2-2	CASSQVMSVTGELFF	TGCGCCAGCAGCCAAGTAATGTCGGTCACCGGGGAGCTGTTTTTT
13	-	TRBV7-9	-	TRBJ1-5	CASSLSLGEPQHF	TGTGCCAGCAGCTTGAGCCTAGGGGAGCCCCAGCATTTT
13	few	TRBV10-3	-	TRBJ2-1	CAIRATPQYEQFF	TGTGCCATCCGAGCGACCCCGCAGTATGAGCAGTTCTTC
14	-	TRBV30	TRBD1	TRBJ2-7	CAWSAGTGKYEQYF	TGTGCCTGGAGTGCAGGGACAGGGAAGTACGAGCAGTACTTC
15	-	TRBV7-9	TRBD1	TRBJ1-6	CASGQGESYNSPLHF	TGTGCCAGCGGACAGGGGGAATCCTATAATTCACCCCTCCACTTT
14	-	TRBV5-1	-	TRBJ2-3	CASSVQGRPDTQYF	TGCGCCAGCAGCGTACAGGGTAGGCCAGATACGCAGTATTTT
15	-	TRBV5-4	-	TRBJ1-2	CASSLGFGGRDGYTF	TGTGCCAGCAGCTTGGGATTCGGGGGGAGAGACGGCTACACCTTC
15	-	TRBV7-9	TRBD1	TRBJ1-1	CASSYQGGGNTEAFF	TGTGCCAGCAGCTACCAAGGGGGCGGGAACACTGAAGCTTTCTTT
15	-	TRBV11-2	-	TRBJ2-1	CASSYTAGIYNEQFF	TGTGCCAGCAGCTACACAGCGGGTATATACAATGAGCAGTTCTTC
16	once	TRBV5-6	TRBD1	TRBJ1-1	CASSLQTGPSNTEAFF	TGTGCCAGCAGCTTACAGACAGGGCCCTCGAACACTGAAGCTTTCTTT
14	-	TRBV7-8	TRBD2	TRBJ2-7	CASSKSGGAPEQYF	TGTGCCAGCAGCAAGAGCGGGGGGGCTCCCGAGCAGTACTTC
12	-	TRBV29-1	-	TRBJ1-1	CGTERVNTEAFF	TGCGGCACAGAGAGGGTGAACACTGAAGCTTTCTTT
11	once	TRBV30	-	TRBJ2-3	CAWSVQDTQYF	TGTGCCTGGAGTGTACAAGATACGCAGTATTTT
15	-	TRBV7-2	-	TRBJ2-1	CASSLVVQVNNEQFF	TGTGCCAGCAGCTTAGTTGTACAGGTTAACAATGAGCAGTTCTTC
12	-	TRBV7-2	-	TRBJ2-1	CASSVARNEQFF	TGTGCCAGCAGCGTAGCCCGTAATGAGCAGTTCTTC
11	-	TRBV30	-	TRBJ1-2	CAGGWDYGYTF	TGTGCCGGGGGGTGGGACTATGGCTACACCTTC